This T cell receptor beta chain originates from a study of cytomegalovirus exposure and HLA in healthy donors. Germline assignment: CDR1 SGHTA and CDR2 FQGNSA. The CDR3 has 14 amino acids. Whole-study findings and limits: The study listed 150 to 200 cytomegalovirus-associated TCR beta chains.

Assay: immunoSEQ multiplex PCR; the TCRdb copy retains only in-frame clones and omits some. The table has 250,000 to 350,000 clones, more than 75% seen once. This clone was seen a few times. Its antigen is not identified. Compared with germline, one end of the junction differs, possibly owing to a read error. The receptor's source is a young woman in good health and CMV-seronegative. The sequenced sample consisted of PBMCs. The chain joins TRBV7-2 to TRBJ2-7; tentatively, D is TRBD2 (5 bases). For the CDR3, the DNA is TGTGCCAGCAGCTCCTCTAGCAAGTCCTCCGAGCAGTACTTC. Translated, it gives CASSSSSKSSEQYF.